The 20 T cell receptor beta chains below all came from one sample that was sequenced in a study of spatial heterogeneity in lung cancer. From the 5' RACE reads, TCRdb called clonotypes with MiXCR, one entry per CDR3 protein. The sample contains approximately 52,000 distinct CDR3 sequences, roughly 6.5% of which appear only once. The sample's time point: sample taken at primary tumor resection. The sequenced material consisted of unsorted whole RNA from tumor, nontumor lung or frozen PBMC. The material sequenced was PBMCs, taken at surgery. These receptors were taken from a female donor with early-stage non-small cell lung cancer.

The rearrangement joins TRBV7-2 to TRBJ2-1, with TRBD2 identical over 9 bases. This CDR3 is built from 15 residues. The J segment lost 6 bases and the V segment lost 3 bases, leaving 6 bases of the junction unmatched. Germline values: CDR1 SGHTA, CDR2 FQGNSA. The CDR3 loop is CASSFSGGHGNEQFF. The DNA for the CDR3 is TGTGCCAGCAGCTTCAGCGGGGGGCATGGCAATGAGCAGTTCTTC.

In its sample, this clonotype was seen many times. The J gene is TRBJ2-2, the V gene TRBV20-1; TRBD2 aligns across 10 bases. The CDR3 runs 15 residues. V gave up 4 bases and J gave up 4 bases; unmatched junction bases: 6. Germline V CDR1 and CDR2: DFQATT, SNEGSKA (reference sequence). The CDR3 region is CSATRSGGGTGELFF. CDR3 DNA: TGCAGTGCTACCCGGAGCGGGGGGGGCACCGGGGAGCTGTTTTTT.

There are many counts of this clonotype. The J gene is TRBJ2-5, the V gene TRBV12-3 or TRBV12-4, with D unclear. This CDR3 spans 10 amino acids. Trimming stripped 8 bases from V and 1 base from J, with 2 bases between. CDR3 nucleotides: TGTGCCAGCGGCCAAGAGACCCAGTACTTC. Protein sequence: CASGQETQYF.

This clonotype was detected many times. The gene calls are TRBV9 and TRBJ2-3, with unresolved D. Trimming stripped 3 bases from V and 2 bases from J, with 4 bases between. This CDR3 is 12 amino acids long. Germline V gene sequence: CDR1 SGDLS, CDR2 YYNGEE. The CDR3 sequence: CASSGNTDTQYF. The DNA for the CDR3 is TGTGCCAGCAGCGGAAACACAGATACGCAGTATTTT.

CDR3 residues: CASSLSKYNEQFF. The CDR3 DNA reads as TGTGCCAGCAGCTTAAGCAAGTACAATGAGCAGTTCTTC. This chain links TRBV11-3 with TRBJ2-1; D unclear. The V gene lost 2 bases and the J gene lost 4 bases, with 6 bases spanning the gap. The CDR3 totals 13 residues. Germline V gives CDR1 SGHNT, CDR2 YENEEA. Looking up the rest from reference TRBV11-3 and TRBJ2-1 gives the full variable domain: EAGVVQSPRYKIIEKKQPVAFWCNPISGHNTLYWYLQNLGQGPELLIRYENEEAVDDSQLPKDRFSAERLKGVDSTLKIQPAELGDSAVYLCASSLSKYNEQFFGPGTRLTVL.

This clonotype was detected many times. V is TRBV5-1 and J is TRBJ2-3; D remains ambiguous. Germline CDR1 is SGHRS and CDR2 is YFSETQ. Deletions cut 0 bases from V and 0 bases from J, with 8 bases between. The CDR3 runs to 15 residues. The CDR3 DNA sequence: TGCGCCAGCAGCTTGGAGGCCTCTAGCACAGATACGCAGTATTTT. Its translation: CASSLEASSTDTQYF.

The sample holds many counts of this clonotype. This chain joins TRBV6-2 or TRBV6-3 and TRBJ2-5; a possible D gene is TRBD2 (5 bases). Germline V gene lookup returns CDR1 MNHEY and CDR2 SVGEGT. Trimming left V 4 bases short and J 6 bases short, with 12 bases between. This CDR3 region has 13 residues. CDR3 residues: CASSWIGVKTQYF. The DNA for the CDR3 is TGTGCCAGCAGTTGGATCGGGGTAAAGACCCAGTACTTC.

This clonotype showed up many times. The chain has TRBV7-9 and TRBJ2-2, with D hard to call. The CDR3 runs to 11 residues. The germline V gene has CDR1 SEHNR and CDR2 FQNEAQ (reference sequence). V gave up 5 bases and J gave up 6 bases, with 4 bases separating them. The CDR3 nucleotides are TGTGCCAGCAGCCCCTCCGGGGAGCTGTTTTTT. Translating gives CASSPSGELFF.

This clonotype was seen many times. The chain joins TRBV7-2 to TRBJ2-1; possibly TRBD2 for D (6 bases). Trimming shortened V by 5 bases and J by 6 bases, and 20 bases separated the two germline ends. The CDR3 runs to 16 residues. Germline V gives CDR1 SGHTA, CDR2 FQGNSA. As DNA, the CDR3 is TGTGCCAGCAGCCCCCTTTCGCGGCTAGCGCCCAATGAGCAGTTCTTC. Amino acid sequence: CASSPLSRLAPNEQFF.

This clonotype was counted many times. The rearrangement uses TRBV11-2 and TRBJ2-7; D is undetermined. Germline loops: CDR1 SGHAT, CDR2 FQNNGV. This CDR3 comprises 14 residues. With 6 bases removed from V and 2 bases from J, the gap between germline ends came to 14 bases. The CDR3 sequence is CASRKQVSTYEQYF. The CDR3 region has the DNA TGTGCCAGCAGAAAGCAGGTGTCCACCTACGAGCAGTACTTC. Filled out from reference TRBV11-2 and TRBJ2-7, the complete variable domain reads EAGVAQSPRYKIIEKRQSVAFWCNPISGHATLYWYQQILGQGPKLLIQFQNNGVVDDSQLPKDRFSAERLKGVDSTLKIQPAKLEDSAVYLCASRKQVSTYEQYFGPGTRLTVT.

This clonotype has at least ten counts. The chain joins TRBV5-1 to TRBJ2-7; TRBD1 aligns across 10 bases. The CDR3 has 15 amino acids. Germline trimming cut 1 base from V and 6 bases from J; bases unmatched to any gene: 7. CDR1 is SGHRS, CDR2 YFSETQ, per germline. The CDR3 DNA reads TGCGCCAGCAGCTTGCAATGGGACAGGGGATCCGAGCAGTACTTC. Its translation: CASSLQWDRGSEQYF.

This clonotype showed up many times. The V and J genes are TRBV18 and TRBJ1-5; D unresolved. The CDR3 sequence is 13 residues long. Germline-derived CDR1 and CDR2 are KGHSH and LQKENI. The V gene lost 1 base and the J gene lost 6 bases, with 7 bases spanning the gap. The CDR3 loop is CASSPLETQPQHF. CDR3 DNA sequence: TGTGCCAGCTCACCACTCGAAACTCAGCCCCAGCATTTT.

This clonotype occurred many times. The J gene is TRBJ2-5, the V gene TRBV7-2; no reliable D call. Germline V gene sequence: CDR1 SGHTA, CDR2 FQGNSA. This CDR3 is 11 amino acids long. V shed 3 bases and J shed 4 bases, with 3 bases lying between them. CDR3: CASSLVETQYF. The CDR3 coding sequence is TGTGCCAGCAGCTTGGTAGAGACCCAGTACTTC.

Many counts were recorded for this clonotype. CDR3 residues: CASRRTGGHFGYTF. In DNA, the CDR3 is TGTGCCAGCAGACGCACCGGGGGGCATTTTGGCTACACCTTC. The V and J genes are TRBV3-1 and TRBJ1-2; perhaps TRBD1 as D (6 bases). V gave up 6 bases and J gave up 7 bases, with 18 bases separating them. This CDR3 spans 14 amino acids. Germline V lookup: CDR1 LGHDT, CDR2 YNNKEL (reference sequence). The complete variable domain, with remaining parts taken from reference TRBV3-1 and TRBJ1-2, reads DTAVSQTPKYLVTQMGNDKSIKCEQNLGHDTMYWYKQDSKKFLKIMFSYNNKELIINETVPNRFSPKSPDKAHLNLHINSLELGDSAVYFCASRRTGGHFGYTFGSGTRLTVV.

This clonotype was observed a few times. The gene calls are TRBV20-1 and TRBJ2-7; TRBD2 matches at 7 bases. The CDR3 runs to 15 residues. Germline values: CDR1 DFQATT, CDR2 SNEGSKA (reference sequence). V lost 2 bases, J lost 3 bases, and 10 bases stayed unmatched. The CDR3 is CSARIPSGGNYEQYF. DNA for the CDR3: TGCAGTGCTAGAATCCCCTCGGGAGGCAACTACGAGCAGTACTTC.

This clonotype has only a few counts. The gene calls are TRBV12-3 or TRBV12-4 and TRBJ2-3; D is undetermined. Trimming removed 7 bases from V and 2 bases from J, with 13 bases in between. The CDR3 contains 14 residues. CDR3 residues: CASKDWGYTDTQYF. The DNA of the CDR3 is TGTGCCAGCAAAGATTGGGGTTACACAGATACGCAGTATTTT.

This clonotype has just a few counts. This chain connects TRBV5-1 to TRBJ1-3, with TRBD1 identical over 7 bases. The CDR3 has 14 amino acids. V was pared by 0 bases and J by 4 bases, with 1 base of the junction left unmatched. From germline, CDR1 is SGHRS and CDR2 YFSETQ. CDR3 residues: CASSLDRGGNTIYF. CDR3 in DNA: TGCGCCAGCAGCTTGGACAGGGGAGGAAACACCATATATTTT.

This clonotype has ten or more counts. V gene TRBV5-6 combines with J gene TRBJ1-2, with a weak D call TRBD1 (5 bases). V lost 4 bases and J 8 bases, leaving 24 bases between the germline ends. CDR1 and CDR2 from the germline V gene are SGHDT and YYEEEE. The CDR3 is 16 amino acids. This chain's CDR3 is CASSVPSGAGPRGYTF. The CDR3 nucleotides read TGTGCCAGCAGCGTCCCCTCCGGGGCAGGACCGCGAGGCTACACCTTC. Supplemented by reference TRBV5-6 and TRBJ1-2, the full variable domain reads DAGVTQSPTHLIKTRGQQVTLRCSPKSGHDTVSWYQQALGQGPQFIFQYYEEEERQRGNFPDRFSGHQFPNYSSELNVNALLLGDSALYLCASSVPSGAGPRGYTFGSGTRLTVV.

A few counts support this clonotype. The chain recombines TRBV4-2 with TRBJ2-3; D is uncertain. The CDR3 runs 15 residues. V lost 2 bases, J lost 2 bases, and 11 bases lay in between. Germline assignment: CDR1 LGHNA and CDR2 YNFKEQ. CDR3 loop: CASSQLSASTDTQYF. The DNA for the CDR3 is TGTGCCAGCAGCCAATTGAGCGCGTCCACAGATACGCAGTATTTT.

The CDR3 here is CASSQSGNLDSGNTIYF. For the CDR3, the DNA is TGCGCCAGCAGCCAATCAGGGAACTTGGACTCTGGAAACACCATATATTTT. The gene calls are TRBV4-1 and TRBJ1-3; D might be TRBD1 (5 bases). Deletions cut 2 bases from V and 0 bases from J, with 14 bases between. Per germline, CDR1 MGHRA and CDR2 YSYEKL. This CDR3 contains 17 residues.